These T cell receptor beta chains were read from a single sample in a study of blood T cell repertoires in COVID-19. This table comes from immunoSEQ multiplex PCR, and its TCRdb copy is limited to in-frame clones, with some not included. The top ten clones hold around 8.9% of a sample with roughly 150,000 clones, over 80% of them seen once. What was sequenced was peripheral blood. The receptors stem from a woman over 75 with COVID-19, enrolled during active disease. CDR3s leave out the opening cysteine and the closing phenylalanine or tryptophan.

>TRBJ1-1|TRBV5-5
ASSLAPGTGATEAF
>TRBJ2-2|TRBV6-5
ASRDRGHPGELF
>TRBJ1-2|TRBV9
ASSPETGEGGYT
>TRBJ1-4|TRBV29-1
SVRGVLNEKLF
>TRBJ1-3|TRBV7-2
ASSSRTGAGNTIY
>TRBJ2-3|TRBV7-3
ASSLAAGASLGDTQY
>TRBJ2-1|TRBV11-2
ASSSDRVSYNEQF
>TRBJ1-6|TRBV6-4
ASSPGEGLNSPLH
>TRBJ1-6|TRBV27
ASRFEQTGNSSPLH
>TRBJ1-5|TRBV7-2
ASSPIVLTGTGNQPQH
>TRBJ1-2|TRBV7-2
ASSLSGILNGYT
>TRBJ1-2|TRBV3-1/TRBV3-2
ASSPGQSLFYGYT
>TRBJ2-4|TRBV10-3
AISEGGENIQY
>TRBJ1-1|TRBV6-5
ASSLSGTANTEAF
>TRBJ1-1|TRBV7-2
ASSFVGPAGGSEAF
>TRBJ2-5|TRBV5-1
ASSPRTGTEETQY